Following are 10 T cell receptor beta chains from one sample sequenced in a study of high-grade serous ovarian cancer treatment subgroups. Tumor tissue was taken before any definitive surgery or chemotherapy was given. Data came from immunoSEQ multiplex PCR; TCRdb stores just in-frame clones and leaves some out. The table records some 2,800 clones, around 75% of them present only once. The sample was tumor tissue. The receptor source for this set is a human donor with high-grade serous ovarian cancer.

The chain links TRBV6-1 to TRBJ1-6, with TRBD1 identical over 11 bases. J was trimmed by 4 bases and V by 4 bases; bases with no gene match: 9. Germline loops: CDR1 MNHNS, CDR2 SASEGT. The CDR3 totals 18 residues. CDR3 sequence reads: CASSGTGTGGRYNSPLHF. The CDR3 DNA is TGTGCCAGCAGTGGGACCGGGACAGGGGGTCGGTATAATTCACCCCTCCACTTT.

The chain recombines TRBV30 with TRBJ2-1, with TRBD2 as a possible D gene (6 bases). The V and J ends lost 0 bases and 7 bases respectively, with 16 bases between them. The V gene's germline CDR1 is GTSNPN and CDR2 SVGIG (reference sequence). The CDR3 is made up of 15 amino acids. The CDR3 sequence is CAWSVQGLPGNEQFF. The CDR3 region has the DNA TGTGCCTGGAGTGTTCAGGGACTCCCCGGTAATGAGCAGTTCTTC.

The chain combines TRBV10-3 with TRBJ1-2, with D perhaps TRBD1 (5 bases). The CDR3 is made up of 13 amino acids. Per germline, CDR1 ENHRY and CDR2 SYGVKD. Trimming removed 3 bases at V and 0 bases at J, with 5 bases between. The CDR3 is CAISEQANYGYTF. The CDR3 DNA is TGTGCCATCAGTGAACAGGCTAACTATGGCTACACCTTC.

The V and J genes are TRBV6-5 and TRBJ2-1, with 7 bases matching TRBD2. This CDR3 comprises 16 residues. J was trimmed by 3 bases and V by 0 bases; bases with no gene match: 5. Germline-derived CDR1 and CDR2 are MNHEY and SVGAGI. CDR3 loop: CASSYSAGEIYNEQFF. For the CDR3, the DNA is TGTGCCAGCAGTTACTCGGCGGGGGAAATCTACAATGAGCAGTTCTTC.

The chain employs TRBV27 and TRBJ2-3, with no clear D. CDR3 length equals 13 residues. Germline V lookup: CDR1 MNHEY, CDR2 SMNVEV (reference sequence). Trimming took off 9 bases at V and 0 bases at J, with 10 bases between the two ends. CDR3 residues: CASRRRSTDTQYF. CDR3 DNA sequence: TGTGCCAGTAGGCGACGGAGCACAGATACGCAGTATTTT.

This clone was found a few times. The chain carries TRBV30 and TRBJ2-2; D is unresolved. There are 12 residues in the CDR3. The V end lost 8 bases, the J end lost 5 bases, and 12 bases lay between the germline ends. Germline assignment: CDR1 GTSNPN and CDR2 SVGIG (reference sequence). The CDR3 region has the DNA TGTGCCGGATGGGGTGGAACCGGGGAGCTGTTTTTT. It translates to CAGWGGTGELFF. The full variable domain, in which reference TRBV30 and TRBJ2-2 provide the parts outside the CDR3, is SQTIHQWPATLVQPVGSPLSLECTVEGTSNPNLYWYRQAAGRGLQLLFYSVGIGQISSEVPQNLSASRPQDRQFILSSKKLLLSDSGFYLCAGWGGTGELFFGEGSRLTVL.

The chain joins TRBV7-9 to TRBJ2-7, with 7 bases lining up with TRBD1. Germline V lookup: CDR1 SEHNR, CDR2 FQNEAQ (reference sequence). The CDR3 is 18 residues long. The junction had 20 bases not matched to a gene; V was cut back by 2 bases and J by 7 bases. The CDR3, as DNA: TGTGCCAGCAGCTTATTATCCATGGGGACAGAGAATTCAGGGGAGCAGTACTTC. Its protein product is CASSLLSMGTENSGEQYF. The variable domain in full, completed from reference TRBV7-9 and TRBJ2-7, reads DTGVSQNPRHKITKRGQNVTFRCDPISEHNRLYWYRQTLGQGPEFLTYFQNEAQLEKSRLLSDRFSAERPKGSFSTLEIQRTEQGDSAMYLCASSLLSMGTENSGEQYFGPGTRLTVT.

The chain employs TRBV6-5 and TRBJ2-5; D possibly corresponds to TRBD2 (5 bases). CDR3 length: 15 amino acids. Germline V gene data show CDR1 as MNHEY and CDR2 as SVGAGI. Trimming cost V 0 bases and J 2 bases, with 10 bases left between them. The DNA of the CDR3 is TGTGCCAGCAGTTACTCAGCTAGCAGGCAAGAGACCCAGTACTTC. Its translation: CASSYSASRQETQYF.

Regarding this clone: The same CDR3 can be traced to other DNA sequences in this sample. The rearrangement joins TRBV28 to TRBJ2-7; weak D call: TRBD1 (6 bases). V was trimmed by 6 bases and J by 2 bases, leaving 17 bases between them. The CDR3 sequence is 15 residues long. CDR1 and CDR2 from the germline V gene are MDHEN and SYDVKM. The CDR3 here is CASSPPGTPTYEQYF. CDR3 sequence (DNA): TGTGCCAGCAGCCCCCCCGGGACACCCACCTACGAGCAGTACTTC. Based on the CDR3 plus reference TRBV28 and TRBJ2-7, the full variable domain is DVKVTQSSRYLVKRTGEKVFLECVQDMDHENMFWYRQDPGLGLRLIYFSYDVKMKEKGDIPEGYSVSREKKERFSLILESASTNQTSMYLCASSPPGTPTYEQYFGPGTRLTVT.

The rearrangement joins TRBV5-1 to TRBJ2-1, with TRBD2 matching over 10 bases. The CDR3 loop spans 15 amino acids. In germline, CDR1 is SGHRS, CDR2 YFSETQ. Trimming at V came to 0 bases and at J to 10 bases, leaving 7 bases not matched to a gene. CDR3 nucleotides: TGCGCCAGCAGCTTGGACAGCGGGAGGGCCGGGGAGCAGTTCTTC. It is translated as CASSLDSGRAGEQFF.